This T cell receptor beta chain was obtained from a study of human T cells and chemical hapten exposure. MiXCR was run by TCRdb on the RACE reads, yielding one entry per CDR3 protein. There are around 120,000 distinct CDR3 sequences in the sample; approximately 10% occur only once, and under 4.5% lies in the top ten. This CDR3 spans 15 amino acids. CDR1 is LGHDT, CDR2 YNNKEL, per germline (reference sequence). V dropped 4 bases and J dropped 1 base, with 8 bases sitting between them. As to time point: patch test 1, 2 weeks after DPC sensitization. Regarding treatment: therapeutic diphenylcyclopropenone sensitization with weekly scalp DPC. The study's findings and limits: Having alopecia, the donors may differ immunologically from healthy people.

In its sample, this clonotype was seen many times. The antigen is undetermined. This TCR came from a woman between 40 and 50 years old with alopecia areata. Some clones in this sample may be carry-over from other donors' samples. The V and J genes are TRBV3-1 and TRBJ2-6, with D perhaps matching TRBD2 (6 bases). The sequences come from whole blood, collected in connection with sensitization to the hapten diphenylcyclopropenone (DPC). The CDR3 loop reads CASSRGTSGANVLTF. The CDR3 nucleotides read TGTGCCAGCAGCCGAGGGACTTCTGGGGCCAACGTCCTGACTTTC.